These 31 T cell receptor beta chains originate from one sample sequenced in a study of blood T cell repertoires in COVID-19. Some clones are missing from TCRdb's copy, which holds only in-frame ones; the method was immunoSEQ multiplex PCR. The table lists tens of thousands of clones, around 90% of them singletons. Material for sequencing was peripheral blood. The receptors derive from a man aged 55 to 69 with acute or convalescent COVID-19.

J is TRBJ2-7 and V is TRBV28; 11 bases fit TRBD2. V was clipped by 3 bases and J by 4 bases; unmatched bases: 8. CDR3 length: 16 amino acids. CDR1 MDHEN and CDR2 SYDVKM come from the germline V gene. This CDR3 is CASSLSLAGGLYEQYF. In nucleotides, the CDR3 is TGTGCCAGCAGTTTGTCCCTAGCGGGAGGTCTATACGAGCAGTACTTC.

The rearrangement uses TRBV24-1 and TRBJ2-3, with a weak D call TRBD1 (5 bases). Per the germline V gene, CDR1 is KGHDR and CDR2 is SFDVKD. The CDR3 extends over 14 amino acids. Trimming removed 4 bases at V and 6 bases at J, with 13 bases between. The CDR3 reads CATSERQPRDTQYF. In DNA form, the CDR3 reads TGTGCCACCAGTGAAAGACAGCCTCGGGATACGCAGTATTTT.

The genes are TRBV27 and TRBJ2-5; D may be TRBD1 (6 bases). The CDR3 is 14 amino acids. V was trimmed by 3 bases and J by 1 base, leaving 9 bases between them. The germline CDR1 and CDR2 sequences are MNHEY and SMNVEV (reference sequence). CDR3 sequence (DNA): TGTGCCAGCAGTTTTACAGGGATCCAAGAGACCCAGTACTTC. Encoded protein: CASSFTGIQETQYF.

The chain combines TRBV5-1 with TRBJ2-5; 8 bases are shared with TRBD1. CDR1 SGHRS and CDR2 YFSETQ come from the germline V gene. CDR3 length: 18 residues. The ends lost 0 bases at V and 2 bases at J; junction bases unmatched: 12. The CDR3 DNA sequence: TGCGCCAGCAGCTTGGCCTCCTCGGGCACAGGGGGGCAAGAGACCCAGTACTTC. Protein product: CASSLASSGTGGQETQYF. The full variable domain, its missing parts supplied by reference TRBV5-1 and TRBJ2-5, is KAGVTQTPRYLIKTRGQQVTLSCSPISGHRSVSWYQQTPGQGLQFLFEYFSETQRNKGNFPGRFSGRQFSNSRSEMNVSTLELGDSALYLCASSLASSGTGGQETQYFGPGTRLLVL.

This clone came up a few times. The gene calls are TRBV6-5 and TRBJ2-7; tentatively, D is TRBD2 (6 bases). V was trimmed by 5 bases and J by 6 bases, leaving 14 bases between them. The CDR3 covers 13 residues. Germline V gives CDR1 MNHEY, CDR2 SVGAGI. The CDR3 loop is CASSRRESGEQYF. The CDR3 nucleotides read TGTGCCAGCAGTCGACGGGAGTCTGGCGAGCAGTACTTC.

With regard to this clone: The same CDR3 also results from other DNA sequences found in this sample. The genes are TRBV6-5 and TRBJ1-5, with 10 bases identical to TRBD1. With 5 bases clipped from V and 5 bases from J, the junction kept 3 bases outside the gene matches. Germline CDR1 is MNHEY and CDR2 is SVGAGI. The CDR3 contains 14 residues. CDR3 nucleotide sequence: TGTGCCAGCAGTCCCGACAGGGGGCATCAGCCCCAGCATTTT. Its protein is CASSPDRGHQPQHF.

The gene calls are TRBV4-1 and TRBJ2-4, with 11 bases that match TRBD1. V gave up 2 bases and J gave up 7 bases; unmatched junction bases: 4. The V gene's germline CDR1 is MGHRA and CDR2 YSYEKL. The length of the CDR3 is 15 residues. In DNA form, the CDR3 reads TGCGCCAGCAGCCAACCCAGGGACAGGGGGAACATTCAGTACTTC. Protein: CASSQPRDRGNIQYF.

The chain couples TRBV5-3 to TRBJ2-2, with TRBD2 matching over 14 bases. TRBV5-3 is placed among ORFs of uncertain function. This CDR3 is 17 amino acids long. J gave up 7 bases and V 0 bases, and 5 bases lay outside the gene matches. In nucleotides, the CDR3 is TGTGCCAGAAGCTTGGGACTAGCGGGAGGGCCCGGCGGGGAGCTGTTTTTT. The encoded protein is CARSLGLAGGPGGELFF.

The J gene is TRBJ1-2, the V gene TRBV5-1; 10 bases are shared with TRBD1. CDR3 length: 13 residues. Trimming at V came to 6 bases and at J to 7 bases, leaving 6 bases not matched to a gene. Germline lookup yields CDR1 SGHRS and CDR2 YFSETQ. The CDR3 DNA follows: TGCGCCAGCATGTTGGGACAGGGGTCTGGCTACACCTTC. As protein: CASMLGQGSGYTF.

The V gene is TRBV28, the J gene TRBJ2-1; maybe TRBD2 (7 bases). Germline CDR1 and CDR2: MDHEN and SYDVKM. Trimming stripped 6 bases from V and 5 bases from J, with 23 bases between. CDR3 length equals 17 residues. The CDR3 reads CASRPMGGHRRNNEQFF. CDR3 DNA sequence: TGTGCCAGCAGACCCATGGGGGGGCACCGGAGAAACAATGAGCAGTTCTTC.

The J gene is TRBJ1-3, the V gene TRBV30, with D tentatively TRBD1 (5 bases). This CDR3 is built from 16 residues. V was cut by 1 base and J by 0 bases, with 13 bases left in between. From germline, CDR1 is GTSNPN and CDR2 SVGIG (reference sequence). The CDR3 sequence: CAWSGSNRNSGNTIYF. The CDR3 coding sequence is TGTGCCTGGAGTGGCTCAAACAGGAACTCTGGAAACACCATATATTTT.

The CDR3 protein is CATQDRGEYIQYF. Here the CDR3 DNA reads TGTGCTACTCAAGACAGGGGGGAGTACATTCAGTACTTC. The chain links TRBV19 to TRBJ2-4, with 9 bases lining up with TRBD1. The CDR3 consists of 13 residues. Per the germline V gene, CDR1 is LNHDA and CDR2 is SQIVND (reference sequence).

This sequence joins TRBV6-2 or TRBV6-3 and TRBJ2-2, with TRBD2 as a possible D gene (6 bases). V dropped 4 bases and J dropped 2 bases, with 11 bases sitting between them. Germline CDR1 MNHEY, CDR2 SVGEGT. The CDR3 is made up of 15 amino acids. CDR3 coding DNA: TGTGCCAGCAGTTCAACTAGCCTAAACACCGGGGAGCTGTTTTTT. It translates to CASSSTSLNTGELFF.

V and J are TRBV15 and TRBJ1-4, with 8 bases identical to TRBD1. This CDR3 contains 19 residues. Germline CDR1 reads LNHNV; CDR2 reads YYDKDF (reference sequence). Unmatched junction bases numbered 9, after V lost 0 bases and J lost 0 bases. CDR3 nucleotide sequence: TGTGCCACCAGCAGAGATCTAACAGGGGGGAGCCCAACTAATGAAAAACTGTTTTTT. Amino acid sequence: CATSRDLTGGSPTNEKLFF.

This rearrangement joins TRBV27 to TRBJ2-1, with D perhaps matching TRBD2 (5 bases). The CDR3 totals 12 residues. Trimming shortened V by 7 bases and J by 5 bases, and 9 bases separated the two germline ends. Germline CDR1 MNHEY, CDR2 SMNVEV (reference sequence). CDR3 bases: TGTGCCAGCAAAAGCGGTAACAATGAGCAGTTCTTC. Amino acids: CASKSGNNEQFF.

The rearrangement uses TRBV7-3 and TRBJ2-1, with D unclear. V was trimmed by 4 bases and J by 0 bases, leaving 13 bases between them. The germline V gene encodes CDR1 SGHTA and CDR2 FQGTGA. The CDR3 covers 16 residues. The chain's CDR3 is CASSYRGSGSYNEQFF. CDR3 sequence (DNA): TGTGCCAGCAGCTACCGAGGATCGGGCTCCTACAATGAGCAGTTCTTC.

In DNA, the CDR3 is TGTGCCAGCAGCTTGGGTGGGAGGGGGAATGAGCAGTTCTTC. Protein sequence: CASSLGGRGNEQFF. V is TRBV7-3 and J is TRBJ2-1; possible D gene TRBD2, 7 bases. The ends were cut back, 3 bases at V and 7 bases at J, with 13 bases in the middle. The germline gives CDR1 SGHTA, CDR2 FQGTGA. This CDR3 has 14 amino acids.

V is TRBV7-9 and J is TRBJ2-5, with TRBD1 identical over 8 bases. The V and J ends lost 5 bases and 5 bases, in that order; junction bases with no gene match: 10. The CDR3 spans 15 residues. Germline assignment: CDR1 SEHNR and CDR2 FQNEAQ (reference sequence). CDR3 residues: CASSTKQGESETQYF. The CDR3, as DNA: TGTGCCAGCAGCACAAAACAGGGGGAGTCCGAGACCCAGTACTTC.

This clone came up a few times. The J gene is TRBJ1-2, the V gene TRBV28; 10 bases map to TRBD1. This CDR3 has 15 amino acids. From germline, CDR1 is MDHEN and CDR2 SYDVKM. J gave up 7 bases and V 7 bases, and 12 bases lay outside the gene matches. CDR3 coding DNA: TGTGCCAGCAATCTCCAGGTCGGGACAGGGGCTGGCTACACCTTC. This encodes CASNLQVGTGAGYTF.

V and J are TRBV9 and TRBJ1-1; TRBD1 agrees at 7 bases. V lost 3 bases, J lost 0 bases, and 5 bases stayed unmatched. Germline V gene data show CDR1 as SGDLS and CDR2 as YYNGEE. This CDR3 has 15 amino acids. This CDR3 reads CASSARDRMNTEAFF. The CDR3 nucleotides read TGTGCCAGCAGCGCGCGGGACAGAATGAACACTGAAGCTTTCTTT.

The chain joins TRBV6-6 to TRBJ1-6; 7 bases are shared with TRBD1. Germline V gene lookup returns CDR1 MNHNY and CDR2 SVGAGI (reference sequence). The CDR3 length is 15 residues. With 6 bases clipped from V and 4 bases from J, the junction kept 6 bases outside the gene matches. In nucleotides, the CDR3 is TGTGCCAGCAGCCCACAGGGGTTGTATAATTCACCCCTCCACTTT. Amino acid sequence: CASSPQGLYNSPLHF.

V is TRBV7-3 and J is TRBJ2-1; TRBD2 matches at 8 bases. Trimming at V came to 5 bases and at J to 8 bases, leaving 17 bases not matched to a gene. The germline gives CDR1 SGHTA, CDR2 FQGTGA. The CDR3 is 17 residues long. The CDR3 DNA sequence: TGTGCCAGCAGCCCCGTAGCGGGGCCTAGGGAGGGCCATGAGCAGTTCTTC. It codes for CASSPVAGPREGHEQFF.

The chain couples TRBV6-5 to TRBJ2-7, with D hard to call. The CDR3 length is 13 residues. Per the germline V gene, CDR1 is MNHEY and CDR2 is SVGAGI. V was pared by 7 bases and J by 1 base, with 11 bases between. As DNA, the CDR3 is TGTGCCAGCAAGCGAAGCGAATCCTACGAGCAGTACTTC. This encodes CASKRSESYEQYF.

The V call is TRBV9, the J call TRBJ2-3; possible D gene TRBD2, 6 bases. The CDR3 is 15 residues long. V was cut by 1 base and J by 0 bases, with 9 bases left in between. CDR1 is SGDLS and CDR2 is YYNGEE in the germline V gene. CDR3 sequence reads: CASSVSGTSTDTQYF. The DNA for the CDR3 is TGTGCCAGCAGCGTATCCGGGACTAGCACAGATACGCAGTATTTT.

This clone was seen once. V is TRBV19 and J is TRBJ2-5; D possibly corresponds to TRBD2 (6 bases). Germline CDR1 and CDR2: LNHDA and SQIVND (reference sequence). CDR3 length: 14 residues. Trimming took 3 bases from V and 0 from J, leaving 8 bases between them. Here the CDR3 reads CASSIAGYQETQYF. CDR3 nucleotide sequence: TGTGCCAGTAGTATCGCGGGGTACCAAGAGACCCAGTACTTC. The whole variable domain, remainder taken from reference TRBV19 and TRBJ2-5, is DGGITQSPKYLFRKEGQNVTLSCEQNLNHDAMYWYRQDPGQGLRLIYYSQIVNDFQKGDIAEGYSVSREKKESFPLTVTSAQKNPTAFYLCASSIAGYQETQYFGPGTRLLVL.

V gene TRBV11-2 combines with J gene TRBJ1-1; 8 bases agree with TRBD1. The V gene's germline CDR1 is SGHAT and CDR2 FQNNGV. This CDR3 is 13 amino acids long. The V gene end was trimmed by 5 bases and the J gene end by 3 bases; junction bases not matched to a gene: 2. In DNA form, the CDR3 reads TGTGCCAGCAGCATGACAGGGGACACTGAAGCTTTCTTT. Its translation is CASSMTGDTEAFF.

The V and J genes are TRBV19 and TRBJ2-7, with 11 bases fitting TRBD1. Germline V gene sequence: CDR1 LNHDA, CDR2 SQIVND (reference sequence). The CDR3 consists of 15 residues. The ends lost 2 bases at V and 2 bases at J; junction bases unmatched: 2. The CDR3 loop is CASSILGQGAYEQYF. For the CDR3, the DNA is TGTGCCAGTAGTATACTGGGACAGGGGGCCTACGAGCAGTACTTC.

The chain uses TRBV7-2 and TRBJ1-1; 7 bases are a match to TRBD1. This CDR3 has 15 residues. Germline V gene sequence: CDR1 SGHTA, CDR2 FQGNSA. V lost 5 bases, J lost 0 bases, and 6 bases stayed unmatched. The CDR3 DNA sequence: TGTGCCAGCAGCCTACGACAGGGTATGAACACTGAAGCTTTCTTT. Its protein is CASSLRQGMNTEAFF.

Here the CDR3 reads CASSFQGLTYEQYF. The CDR3 bases are TGTGCCAGCAGTTTCCAGGGTTTAACCTACGAGCAGTACTTC. This chain joins TRBV28 and TRBJ2-7, with D perhaps matching TRBD1 (5 bases). This CDR3 spans 14 amino acids. The V and J ends lost 3 bases and 2 bases respectively, with 11 bases between them. Germline assignment: CDR1 MDHEN and CDR2 SYDVKM.

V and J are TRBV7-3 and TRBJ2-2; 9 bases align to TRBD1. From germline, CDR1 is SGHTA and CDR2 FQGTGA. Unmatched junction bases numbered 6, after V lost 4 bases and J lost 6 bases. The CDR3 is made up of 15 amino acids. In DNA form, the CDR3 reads TGTGCCAGCAGCTCGGGGACAGGGAATGCCGGGGAGCTGTTTTTT. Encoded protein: CASSSGTGNAGELFF.

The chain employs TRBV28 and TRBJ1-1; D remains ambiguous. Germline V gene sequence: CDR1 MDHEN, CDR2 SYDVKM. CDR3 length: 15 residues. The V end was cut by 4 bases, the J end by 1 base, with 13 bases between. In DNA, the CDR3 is TGTGCCAGCAGTTCCACTAACCCTGGGAACACTGAAGCTTTCTTT. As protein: CASSSTNPGNTEAFF.